This T cell receptor beta chain was captured in a study of vaccination and CD4 T cells after COVID-19. Treatment denoted: approximately 9-day PBMC culture with coronavirus spike peptide pools or control peptides (ViraFEST assay). Cultured CD4+ T-cell DNA underwent Oncomine TCR Beta short-read sequencing. TCRdb analysed the PCR reads with MiXCR anew, one entry per CDR3 protein. In the table there are roughly 15,000 distinct CDR3 sequences, around 40% of which are singletons. This clonotype was seen only a few times. The antigen remains undetermined. This CDR3 comprises 17 residues. Deletions cut 6 bases from V and 2 bases from J, with 22 bases between. CDR1 is MNHEY and CDR2 is SMNVEV in the germline V gene (reference sequence).

V and J are TRBV27 and TRBJ1-2, with D possibly matching TRBD1 (5 bases). Sequenced material: CD4+ T cells from blood, cultured in vitro. The clonotype was recovered from a human donor who had recovered from COVID-19. This chain's CDR3 is CASSFIVRRQKNYGYTF. CDR3 sequence (DNA): TGTGCCAGCAGCTTTATAGTTCGCCGACAGAAAAACTATGGCTACACCTTC.